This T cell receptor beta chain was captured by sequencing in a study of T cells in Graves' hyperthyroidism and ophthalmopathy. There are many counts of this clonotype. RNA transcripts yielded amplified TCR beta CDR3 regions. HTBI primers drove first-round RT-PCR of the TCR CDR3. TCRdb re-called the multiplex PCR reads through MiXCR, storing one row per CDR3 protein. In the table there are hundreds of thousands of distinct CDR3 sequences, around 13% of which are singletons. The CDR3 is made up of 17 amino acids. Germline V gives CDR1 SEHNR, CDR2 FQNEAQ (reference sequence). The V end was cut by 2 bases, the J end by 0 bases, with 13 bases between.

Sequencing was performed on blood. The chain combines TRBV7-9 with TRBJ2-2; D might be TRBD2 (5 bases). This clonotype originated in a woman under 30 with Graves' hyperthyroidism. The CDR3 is CASSLTAARSNTGELFF. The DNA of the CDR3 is TGTGCCAGCAGCTTAACAGCGGCAAGGTCGAACACCGGGGAGCTGTTTTTT.